Shown below are 30 T cell receptor beta chains from a single sample sequenced in a study of CXCR3-negative and CXCR3-positive naive CD8 T cells. Study-level results: Naive CXCR3-positive cells had TRB CDR3s more hydrophobic than those of CXCR3-negative naive cells.

Through 5' RACE with UMI labels, the TRB cDNA libraries were prepared. Reprocessing the 5' RACE reads, TCRdb reports a single entry for every CDR3 protein and omits DNA. The sample data list over 95,000 distinct CDR3 sequences. For these receptors, no antigen is known. Sequencing was done on a sample of naive CXCR3+ CD8+ T cells from blood. Documented subset: CD45RO-CCR7+CD27+CD95- naive CD8+ T cells expressing CXCR3 (TNR3+). These TCRs come from a human donor in good health. Some clones in this sample may be carry-over from other donors' samples.

This chain links TRBV5-1 with TRBJ2-7; absent DNA, TCRdb's TRBD2 call cannot be checked. CDR3 length: 14 residues. CDR1 and CDR2 (germline): SGHRS, YFSETQ. The CDR3 region is CASSLYGGAYEQYF. Using reference TRBV5-1 and TRBJ2-7 for the parts outside the CDR3, the full variable domain is KAGVTQTPRYLIKTRGQQVTLSCSPISGHRSVSWYQQTPGQGLQFLFEYFSETQRNKGNFPGRFSGRQFSNSRSEMNVSTLELGDSALYLCASSLYGGAYEQYFGPGTRLTVT.

The chain has TRBV19 and TRBJ2-1; TCRdb gives TRBD1 as the D gene, but with no DNA this cannot be confirmed. Germline V lookup: CDR1 LNHDA, CDR2 SQIVND (reference sequence). The CDR3 length is 13 residues. CDR3 loop: CASSWTGDNEQFF. The full variable domain, rest sourced from reference TRBV19 and TRBJ2-1, is DGGITQSPKYLFRKEGQNVTLSCEQNLNHDAMYWYRQDPGQGLRLIYYSQIVNDFQKGDIAEGYSVSREKKESFPLTVTSAQKNPTAFYLCASSWTGDNEQFFGPGTRLTVL.

The rearrangement uses TRBV12-3 or TRBV12-4 and TRBJ2-7; TCRdb gives TRBD1 as the D gene, but with no DNA this cannot be confirmed. This CDR3 is 15 amino acids long. CDR3 sequence: CASSERAGTAYEQYF.

This chain joins TRBV9 and TRBJ2-2; the D call of TRBD1 rests on TCRdb alone, since no DNA is present to check it. This CDR3 comprises 17 residues. Per germline, CDR1 SGDLS and CDR2 YYNGEE. CDR3 amino acids: CASSPRGQGADTGELFF.

This chain connects TRBV27 to TRBJ2-2; the TRBD1 assignment by TCRdb is unverifiable without DNA. Germline V lookup: CDR1 MNHEY, CDR2 SMNVEV (reference sequence). The length of the CDR3 is 16 residues. CDR3 region: CASSYWMGGNTGELFF.

This sequence joins TRBV7-9 and TRBJ2-7. The CDR3 totals 11 residues. CDR1 is SEHNR, CDR2 FQNEAQ, per germline (reference sequence). CDR3 amino acids: CASSDGYEQYF.

The J gene is TRBJ1-1, the V gene TRBV28. This CDR3 has 14 amino acids. Germline V gene sequence: CDR1 MDHEN, CDR2 SYDVKM. CDR3 in amino acids: CASSLPGRGSEAFF. Based on the CDR3 plus reference TRBV28 and TRBJ1-1, the full variable domain is DVKVTQSSRYLVKRTGEKVFLECVQDMDHENMFWYRQDPGLGLRLIYFSYDVKMKEKGDIPEGYSVSREKKERFSLILESASTNQTSMYLCASSLPGRGSEAFFGQGTRLTVV.

This chain's CDR3 is CSARDHGQGAEYEQYF. The V call is TRBV20-1, the J call TRBJ2-7; TCRdb selects TRBD1, and the lack of DNA leaves this call unchecked. The CDR3 has 16 amino acids. The V gene's germline CDR1 is DFQATT and CDR2 SNEGSKA (reference sequence).

The rearrangement joins TRBV7-9 to TRBJ1-5. The CDR3 sequence is 15 residues long. Germline V gives CDR1 SEHNR, CDR2 FQNEAQ (reference sequence). CDR3 sequence reads: CASSPPGGDNQPQHF. Full variable domain (rest looked up from reference TRBV7-9 and TRBJ1-5): DTGVSQNPRHKITKRGQNVTFRCDPISEHNRLYWYRQTLGQGPEFLTYFQNEAQLEKSRLLSDRFSAERPKGSFSTLEIQRTEQGDSAMYLCASSPPGGDNQPQHFGDGTRLSIL.

The chain employs TRBV29-1 and TRBJ1-2; TCRdb selects TRBD1, and the lack of DNA leaves this call unchecked. The CDR3 has 14 residues. Germline V gene data show CDR1 as SQVTM and CDR2 as ANQGSEA. The CDR3 loop is CSAVLTGGLYGYTF.

The V call is TRBV12-3 or TRBV12-4, the J call TRBJ2-7; the TRBD1 assignment by TCRdb is unverifiable without DNA. This CDR3 region has 15 residues. CDR3 sequence reads: CASSPWDRGVYEQYF.

The chain couples TRBV4-1 to TRBJ2-1; the D gene TCRdb calls, TRBD1, cannot be checked with no DNA. The CDR3 has 19 amino acids. Looked up from germline, CDR1 is MGHRA and CDR2 is YSYEKL. The chain's CDR3 is CASSQVSGEVFGSYNEQFF.

The chain carries TRBV29-1 and TRBJ2-2; TCRdb indicates TRBD2, and absent DNA this call remains unverified. This CDR3 has 16 amino acids. CDR1 is SQVTM, CDR2 ANQGSEA, per germline. The CDR3 loop reads CSVEGTSGSGTGELFF.

The chain combines TRBV29-1 with TRBJ2-3; TCRdb indicates TRBD1, and absent DNA this call remains unverified. The CDR3 length is 14 residues. Germline CDR1 SQVTM, CDR2 ANQGSEA. This CDR3 reads CSVEGQGAPDTQYF.

This chain links TRBV20-1 with TRBJ1-1; with no DNA, the TCRdb D assignment of TRBD1 cannot be verified. Germline loops: CDR1 DFQATT, CDR2 SNEGSKA (reference sequence). CDR3 length: 13 residues. The CDR3 is CSAPPPGPTEAFF.

This sequence joins TRBV29-1 and TRBJ2-7; no DNA is available, so the TRBD2 call from TCRdb remains unchecked. Germline V CDR1 and CDR2: SQVTM, ANQGSEA. There are 12 residues in the CDR3. The CDR3 here is CSVRPSGGEQYF.

This chain uses TRBV20-1 with TRBJ2-1. CDR3 length: 14 amino acids. Germline V gene data show CDR1 as DFQATT and CDR2 as SNEGSKA (reference sequence). The chain's CDR3 is CSARNQISYNEQFF.

The chain couples TRBV28 to TRBJ2-1; TCRdb proposes TRBD1, but this gene call is untestable without DNA. Per germline, CDR1 MDHEN and CDR2 SYDVKM. There are 14 residues in the CDR3. The CDR3 spells CASSFVGSGPGQFF.

Here the CDR3 reads CASSASQTSSYEQYF. J is TRBJ2-7 and V is TRBV7-9. The CDR3 covers 15 residues. CDR1 is SEHNR, CDR2 FQNEAQ, per germline (reference sequence).

The CDR3: CASSSPLATGELFF. J is TRBJ2-2 and V is TRBV5-1; TCRdb picks TRBD2, but there is no DNA to check that call. This CDR3 spans 14 amino acids. CDR1 and CDR2 (germline): SGHRS, YFSETQ.

The rearrangement joins TRBV7-9 to TRBJ1-2; TCRdb's assignment of TRBD1 cannot be checked, as there is no DNA. Germline V CDR1 and CDR2: SEHNR, FQNEAQ (reference sequence). The CDR3 contains 14 residues. The CDR3 is CASSTSGTAYGYTF.

The chain uses TRBV19 and TRBJ2-6. The CDR3 covers 15 residues. Germline V gene sequence: CDR1 LNHDA, CDR2 SQIVND (reference sequence). CDR3 amino acids: CASSMGDSGANVLTF.

The CDR3 is CASSLGGRSSGNTIYF. The chain has TRBV7-9 and TRBJ1-3; TCRdb's D call of TRBD1 is untestable without DNA. Per the germline V gene, CDR1 is SEHNR and CDR2 is FQNEAQ (reference sequence). CDR3 length equals 16 residues. The full variable domain, completed using reference TRBV7-9 and TRBJ1-3, is DTGVSQNPRHKITKRGQNVTFRCDPISEHNRLYWYRQTLGQGPEFLTYFQNEAQLEKSRLLSDRFSAERPKGSFSTLEIQRTEQGDSAMYLCASSLGGRSSGNTIYFGEGSWLTVV.

The chain has TRBV6-5 and TRBJ1-4; TCRdb picks TRBD1, but there is no DNA to check that call. The CDR3 runs 15 residues. Germline CDR1 MNHEY, CDR2 SVGAGI. CDR3 in amino acids: CASSIRGLANEKLFF.

The V call is TRBV18, the J call TRBJ2-5; the TRBD1 assignment by TCRdb is unverifiable without DNA. The CDR3 runs to 15 residues. The V gene's germline CDR1 is KGHSH and CDR2 LQKENI. The CDR3 sequence: CASSPTGTDRETQYF.

The gene calls are TRBV29-1 and TRBJ2-7; absent DNA, TCRdb's TRBD1 call cannot be checked. Germline lookup yields CDR1 SQVTM and CDR2 ANQGSEA. The length of the CDR3 is 12 residues. The CDR3 here is CSVITGAYEQYF.

The chain is built from TRBV29-1 and TRBJ2-1; TCRdb designates TRBD1, a call that cannot be tested without DNA. This CDR3 is 15 amino acids long. CDR1 is SQVTM, CDR2 ANQGSEA, per germline. The CDR3 region is CSVRAQGEDYNEQFF.

V gene TRBV29-1 combines with J gene TRBJ2-5; as DNA is missing, the TRBD1 call by TCRdb cannot be tested. CDR3 length equals 14 residues. Germline CDR1 SQVTM, CDR2 ANQGSEA. This CDR3 reads CSVPGTGGGETQYF.

This sequence joins TRBV29-1 and TRBJ2-1; as DNA is missing, the TRBD1 call by TCRdb cannot be tested. CDR1 and CDR2 from the germline V gene are SQVTM and ANQGSEA. This CDR3 is built from 15 residues. The CDR3 sequence: CSVGGRGPNYNEQFF.

The chain combines TRBV13 with TRBJ2-7; TCRdb outputs TRBD2, but without DNA this stays unchecked. The CDR3 runs to 17 residues. Germline CDR1 is PRHDT and CDR2 is FYEKMQ (reference sequence). The CDR3 is CASSPPEAGGPGHEQYF.